The subject of this entry is one T cell receptor beta chain. This CDR3 region has 15 residues. V dropped 4 bases and J dropped 0 bases, with 10 bases sitting between them. Germline V gene lookup returns CDR1 SGHNT and CDR2 YYREEE (reference sequence). Original data processing: Estimates of nucleated cell counts were drawn from the amplification of reference gene primers. The method was immunoSEQ multiplex PCR; TCRdb's version includes in-frame clones alone and lacks a portion of them. Clonal size and the V and J genes are those of that table, whereas D and trimming came from the DNA. The sample holds around 51,000 clones, 80% to 90% seen once. The record originates from a study of blood T cell repertoires in COVID-19. About the study: T cells, B-cell-depleted T cells, or PBMCs provided the cDNA or gDNA that served as material.

The sequence was obtained from a woman of 80 years or more with acute or convalescent COVID-19. Source material: peripheral blood. The J gene is TRBJ2-2, the V gene TRBV5-4, with D tentatively TRBD2 (6 bases). This CDR3 is CASSPGLTNTGELFF. The CDR3 bases are TGTGCCAGCAGCCCGGGACTTACGAACACCGGGGAGCTGTTTTTT.